This TCR beta chain comes out of a study of blood T cells in healthy people across ages. V lost 3 bases and J 4 bases, leaving 12 bases between the germline ends. Germline V gene lookup returns CDR1 MGHRA and CDR2 YSYEKL. This CDR3 comprises 14 residues. A J-beta primer mix and a sample-barcoded 5' primer were used in a second PCR of roughly 6 to 11 cycles. TCRdb independently ran MiXCR on the 5' RACE reads; one entry per CDR3 protein. The profile shows 1.2 million to 1.5 million distinct CDR3 sequences, approximately 59% of them singletons. A few counts support this clonotype. The V and J genes are TRBV4-1 and TRBJ1-1; D unclear. Sequencing used blood. This receptor was taken from a man aged 18-30 years in good health. CDR3 loop: CASSHPGMSTEAFF. CDR3 bases: TGCGCCAGCAGCCATCCTGGGATGAGCACTGAAGCTTTCTTT.